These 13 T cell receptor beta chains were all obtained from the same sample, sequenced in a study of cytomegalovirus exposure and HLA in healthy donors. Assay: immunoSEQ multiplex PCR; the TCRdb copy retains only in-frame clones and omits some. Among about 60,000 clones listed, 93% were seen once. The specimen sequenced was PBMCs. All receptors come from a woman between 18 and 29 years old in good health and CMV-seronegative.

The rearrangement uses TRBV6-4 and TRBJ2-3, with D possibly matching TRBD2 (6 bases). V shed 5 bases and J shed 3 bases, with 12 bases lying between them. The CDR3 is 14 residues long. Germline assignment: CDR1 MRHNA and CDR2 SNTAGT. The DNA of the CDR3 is TGTGCCAGCAGTCCCGGCGGGGAAACAGATACGCAGTATTTT. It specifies CASSPGGETDTQYF.

CDR3 bases: TGTGCCATCAGTCCCGGGACAGTTTACACCGGGGAGCTGTTTTTT. Translation: CAISPGTVYTGELFF. V is TRBV10-3 and J is TRBJ2-2; 7 nucleotides agree with TRBD1. From germline, CDR1 is ENHRY and CDR2 SYGVKD. There are 15 residues in the CDR3. Trimming cost V 5 bases and J 3 bases; bases outside gene matches: 6.

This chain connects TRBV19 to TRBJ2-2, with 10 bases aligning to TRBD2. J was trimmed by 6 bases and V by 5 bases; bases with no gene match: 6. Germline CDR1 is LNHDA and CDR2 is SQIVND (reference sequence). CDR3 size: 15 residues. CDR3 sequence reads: CASSLQRGGPGELFF. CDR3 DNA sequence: TGTGCCAGTAGTTTACAGCGGGGGGGCCCCGGGGAGCTGTTTTTT.

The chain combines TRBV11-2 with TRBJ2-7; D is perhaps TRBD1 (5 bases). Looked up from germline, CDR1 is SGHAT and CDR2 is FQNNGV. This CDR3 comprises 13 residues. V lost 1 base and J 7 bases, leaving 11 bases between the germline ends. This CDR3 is CASSLAGYGEQYF. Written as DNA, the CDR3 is TGTGCCAGCAGCTTAGCAGGGTACGGTGAGCAGTACTTC.

CDR3 in amino acids: CASSQEGQGAGEQYF. The DNA for the CDR3 is TGCGCCAGCAGCCAGGAGGGACAGGGGGCGGGGGAGCAGTACTTC. The chain employs TRBV4-1 and TRBJ2-7, with 12 bases aligning to TRBD1. This CDR3 is 15 amino acids long. J was trimmed by 7 bases and V by 3 bases; bases with no gene match: 7. Per germline, CDR1 MGHRA and CDR2 YSYEKL.

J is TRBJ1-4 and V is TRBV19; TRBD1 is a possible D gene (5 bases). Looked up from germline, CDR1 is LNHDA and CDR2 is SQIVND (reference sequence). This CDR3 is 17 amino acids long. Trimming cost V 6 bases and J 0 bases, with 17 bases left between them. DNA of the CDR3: TGTGCCAGTAGACAGGACAAAAGGTATGCAACTAATGAAAAACTGTTTTTT. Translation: CASRQDKRYATNEKLFF. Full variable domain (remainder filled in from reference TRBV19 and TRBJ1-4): DGGITQSPKYLFRKEGQNVTLSCEQNLNHDAMYWYRQDPGQGLRLIYYSQIVNDFQKGDIAEGYSVSREKKESFPLTVTSAQKNPTAFYLCASRQDKRYATNEKLFFGSGTQLSVL.

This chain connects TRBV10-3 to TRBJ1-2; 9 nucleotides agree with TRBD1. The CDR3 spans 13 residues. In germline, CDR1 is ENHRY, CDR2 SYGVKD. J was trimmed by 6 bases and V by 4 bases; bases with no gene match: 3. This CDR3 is CAISARQGDGYTF. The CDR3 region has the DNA TGTGCCATCAGTGCTCGACAGGGGGATGGCTACACCTTC.

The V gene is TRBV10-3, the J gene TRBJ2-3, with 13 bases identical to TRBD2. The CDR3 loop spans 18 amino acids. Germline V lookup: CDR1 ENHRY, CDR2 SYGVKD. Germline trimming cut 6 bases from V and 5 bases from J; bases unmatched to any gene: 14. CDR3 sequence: CAISDVPGLAGKGDTQYF. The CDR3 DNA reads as TGTGCCATCAGCGACGTACCGGGACTAGCGGGAAAGGGAGATACGCAGTATTTT.

DNA of the CDR3: TGTGCCAGCAGTTTACAAGTAGGCAGCTTAGCCAACAATGAGCAGTTCTTC. This codes for CASSLQVGSLANNEQFF. The J gene is TRBJ2-1, the V gene TRBV27; D uncertain. Germline V CDR1 and CDR2: MNHEY, SMNVEV (reference sequence). The CDR3 covers 17 residues. Trimming cost V 2 bases and J 5 bases, with 19 bases left between them.

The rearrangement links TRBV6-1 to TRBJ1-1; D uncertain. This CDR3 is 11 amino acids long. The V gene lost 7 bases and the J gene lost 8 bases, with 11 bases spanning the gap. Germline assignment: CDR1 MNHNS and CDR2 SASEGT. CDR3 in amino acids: CASIALREAFF. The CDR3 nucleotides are TGTGCCAGCATTGCCTTGCGGGAAGCTTTCTTT.

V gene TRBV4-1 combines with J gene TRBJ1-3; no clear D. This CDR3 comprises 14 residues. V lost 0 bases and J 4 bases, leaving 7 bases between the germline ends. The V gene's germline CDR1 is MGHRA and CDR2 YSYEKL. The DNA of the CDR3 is TGCGCCAGCAGCCAAGATCGGGGAGGAAACACCATATATTTT. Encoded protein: CASSQDRGGNTIYF.

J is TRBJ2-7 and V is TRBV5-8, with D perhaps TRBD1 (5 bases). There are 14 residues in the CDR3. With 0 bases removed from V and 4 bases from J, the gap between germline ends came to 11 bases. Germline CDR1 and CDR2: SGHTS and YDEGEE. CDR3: CASSLARQGYEQYF. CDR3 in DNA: TGTGCCAGCAGCTTGGCCAGGCAGGGTTACGAGCAGTACTTC.

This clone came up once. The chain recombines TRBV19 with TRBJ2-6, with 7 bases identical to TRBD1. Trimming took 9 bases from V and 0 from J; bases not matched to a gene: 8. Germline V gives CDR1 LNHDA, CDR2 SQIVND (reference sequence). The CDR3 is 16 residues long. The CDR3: CASGTVSFSGANVLTF. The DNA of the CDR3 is TGTGCCAGCGGGACAGTAAGTTTCTCTGGGGCCAACGTCCTGACTTTC.